What follows is one TCR beta chain and its context. Its antigen is still unknown. The data derive from a study of memory CD4+ T cells and cytomegalovirus serostatus. Study-wide points: The CMV-associated TCR signature appears largely within the CD4+ memory repertoire.

The sort gate was single viable CD3+CD4+CD8-CD45RO+ cells for memory CD4+ T cells. Profiling relied on immunoSEQ multiplex PCR, and the TCRdb table lists in-frame clones only, not all of them. The sample lists about 62,000 clones; 75% to 80% were seen once. This CDR3 is 12 amino acids long. Germline CDR1 reads SEHNR; CDR2 reads FQNEAQ (reference sequence). Trimming cost V 1 base and J 5 bases, with 6 bases left between them. The sample taken for sequencing was memory CD4+ T cells from blood. This sequence joins TRBV7-9 and TRBJ2-7; D ambiguous. The source is an adult in good health and CMV-seropositive. The CDR3 spells CASSLGGDEQYF. Here the CDR3 DNA reads TGTGCCAGCAGCTTAGGAGGCGACGAGCAGTACTTC.